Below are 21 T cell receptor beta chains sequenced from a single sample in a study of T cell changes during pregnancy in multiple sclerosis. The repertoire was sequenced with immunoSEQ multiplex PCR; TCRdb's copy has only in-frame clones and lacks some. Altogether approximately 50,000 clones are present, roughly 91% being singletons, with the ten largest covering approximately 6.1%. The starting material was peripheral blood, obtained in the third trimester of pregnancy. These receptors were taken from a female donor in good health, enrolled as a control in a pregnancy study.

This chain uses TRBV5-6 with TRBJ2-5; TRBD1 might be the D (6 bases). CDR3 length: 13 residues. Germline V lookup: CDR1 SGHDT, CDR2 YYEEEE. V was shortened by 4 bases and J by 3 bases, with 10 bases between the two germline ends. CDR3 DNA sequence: TGTGCCAGCAGCCAAGGGGGTGAAGAGACCCAGTACTTC. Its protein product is CASSQGGEETQYF.

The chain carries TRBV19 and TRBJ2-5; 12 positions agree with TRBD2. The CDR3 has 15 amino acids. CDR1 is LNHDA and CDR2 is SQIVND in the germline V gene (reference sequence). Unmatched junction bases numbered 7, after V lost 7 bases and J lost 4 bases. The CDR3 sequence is CASTSLAGGGETQYF. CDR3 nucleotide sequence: TGTGCCAGTACCTCACTAGCGGGGGGAGGAGAGACCCAGTACTTC. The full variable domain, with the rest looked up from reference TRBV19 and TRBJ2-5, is DGGITQSPKYLFRKEGQNVTLSCEQNLNHDAMYWYRQDPGQGLRLIYYSQIVNDFQKGDIAEGYSVSREKKESFPLTVTSAQKNPTAFYLCASTSLAGGGETQYFGPGTRLLVL.

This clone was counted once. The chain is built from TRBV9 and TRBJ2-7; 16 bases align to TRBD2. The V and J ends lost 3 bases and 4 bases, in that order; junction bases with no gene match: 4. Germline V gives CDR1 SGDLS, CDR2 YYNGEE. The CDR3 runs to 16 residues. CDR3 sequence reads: CASSAGTSGGAYEQYF. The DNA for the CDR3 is TGTGCCAGCAGCGCAGGGACTAGCGGGGGGGCTTACGAGCAGTACTTC. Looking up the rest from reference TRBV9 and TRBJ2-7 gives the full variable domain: DSGVTQTPKHLITATGQRVTLRCSPRSGDLSVYWYQQSLDQGLQFLIQYYNGEERAKGNILERFSAQQFPDLHSELNLSSLELGDSALYFCASSAGTSGGAYEQYFGPGTRLTVT.

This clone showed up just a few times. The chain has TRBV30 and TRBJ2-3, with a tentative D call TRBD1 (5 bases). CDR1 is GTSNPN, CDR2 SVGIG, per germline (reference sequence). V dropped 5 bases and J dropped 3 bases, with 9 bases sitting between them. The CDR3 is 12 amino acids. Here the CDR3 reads CAWGHKTDTQYF. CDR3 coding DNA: TGTGCCTGGGGACACAAGACAGATACGCAGTATTTT. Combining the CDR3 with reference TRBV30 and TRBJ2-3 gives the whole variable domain SQTIHQWPATLVQPVGSPLSLECTVEGTSNPNLYWYRQAAGRGLQLLFYSVGIGQISSEVPQNLSASRPQDRQFILSSKKLLLSDSGFYLCAWGHKTDTQYFGPGTRLTVL.

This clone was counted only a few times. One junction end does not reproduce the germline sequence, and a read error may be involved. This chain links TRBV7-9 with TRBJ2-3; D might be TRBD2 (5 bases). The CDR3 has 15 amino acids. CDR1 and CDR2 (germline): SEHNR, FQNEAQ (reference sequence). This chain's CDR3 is CASSSPKRSTNTQYF. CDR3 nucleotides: TGTGCCAGCAGCTCCCCAAAGCGGTCCACAAATACGCAGTATTTT.

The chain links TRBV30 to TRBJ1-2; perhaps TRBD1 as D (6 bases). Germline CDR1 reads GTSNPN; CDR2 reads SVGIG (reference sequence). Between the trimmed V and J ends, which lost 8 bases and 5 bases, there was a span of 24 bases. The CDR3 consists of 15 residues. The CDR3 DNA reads TGTGCCCTTTTGGGGGGGGCGCAGAGGGCGTATGGCTACACCTTC. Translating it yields CALLGGAQRAYGYTF.

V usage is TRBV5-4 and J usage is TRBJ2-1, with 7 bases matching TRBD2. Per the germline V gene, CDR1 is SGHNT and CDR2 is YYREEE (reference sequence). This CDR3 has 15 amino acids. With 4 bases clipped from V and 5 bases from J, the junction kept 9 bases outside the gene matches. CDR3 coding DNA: TGTGCCAGCAGCCTCGGGGAGGGGAGGGACAATGAGCAGTTCTTC. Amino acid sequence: CASSLGEGRDNEQFF.

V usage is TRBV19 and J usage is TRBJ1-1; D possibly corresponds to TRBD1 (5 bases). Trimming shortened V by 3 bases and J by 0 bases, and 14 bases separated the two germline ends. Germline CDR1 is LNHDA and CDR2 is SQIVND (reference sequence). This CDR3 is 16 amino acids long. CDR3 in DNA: TGTGCCAGTAGTATCCCATCAGGGAACATGAACACTGAAGCTTTCTTT. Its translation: CASSIPSGNMNTEAFF. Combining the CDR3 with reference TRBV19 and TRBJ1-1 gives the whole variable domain DGGITQSPKYLFRKEGQNVTLSCEQNLNHDAMYWYRQDPGQGLRLIYYSQIVNDFQKGDIAEGYSVSREKKESFPLTVTSAQKNPTAFYLCASSIPSGNMNTEAFFGQGTRLTVV.

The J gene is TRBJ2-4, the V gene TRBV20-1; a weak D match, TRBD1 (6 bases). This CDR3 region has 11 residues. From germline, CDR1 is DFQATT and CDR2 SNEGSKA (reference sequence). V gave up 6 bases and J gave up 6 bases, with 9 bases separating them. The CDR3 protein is CSAPDRNIQYF. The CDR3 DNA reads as TGCAGTGCACCGGACAGAAACATTCAGTACTTC.

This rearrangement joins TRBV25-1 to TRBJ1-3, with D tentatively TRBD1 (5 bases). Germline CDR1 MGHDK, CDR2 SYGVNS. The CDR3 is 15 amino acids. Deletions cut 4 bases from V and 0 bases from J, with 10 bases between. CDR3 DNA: TGTGCCAGCAGTGGGGGGACTCGCTCTGGAAACACCATATATTTT. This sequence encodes CASSGGTRSGNTIYF.

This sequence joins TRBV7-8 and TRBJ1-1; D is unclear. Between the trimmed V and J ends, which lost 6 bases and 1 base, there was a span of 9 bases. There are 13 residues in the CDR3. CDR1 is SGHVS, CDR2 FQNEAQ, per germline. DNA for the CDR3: TGTGCCAGCAGTAATGGCCCGAACACTGAAGCTTTCTTT. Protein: CASSNGPNTEAFF.

The CDR3 reads CASSAAYEQYF. The CDR3 region has the DNA TGCGCCAGCAGTGCAGCCTACGAGCAGTACTTC. The chain combines TRBV10-2 with TRBJ2-7; D remains unclear. Germline CDR1 and CDR2: WSHSY and SAAADI. V was pared by 4 bases and J by 2 bases, with 3 bases between. This CDR3 spans 11 amino acids.

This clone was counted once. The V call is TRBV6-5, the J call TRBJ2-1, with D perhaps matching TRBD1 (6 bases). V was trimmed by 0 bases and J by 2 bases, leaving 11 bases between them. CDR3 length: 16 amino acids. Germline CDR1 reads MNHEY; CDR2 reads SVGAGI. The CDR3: CASSYSPGQPYNEQFF. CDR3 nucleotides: TGTGCCAGCAGTTACTCCCCGGGACAACCCTACAATGAGCAGTTCTTC.

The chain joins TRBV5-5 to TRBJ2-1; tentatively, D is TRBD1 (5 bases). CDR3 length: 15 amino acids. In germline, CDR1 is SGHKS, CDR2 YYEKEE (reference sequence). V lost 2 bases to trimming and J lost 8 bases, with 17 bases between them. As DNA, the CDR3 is TGTGCCAGCAGCTTCCCACTGACAGAGGCCGATGAGCAGTTCTTC. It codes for CASSFPLTEADEQFF.

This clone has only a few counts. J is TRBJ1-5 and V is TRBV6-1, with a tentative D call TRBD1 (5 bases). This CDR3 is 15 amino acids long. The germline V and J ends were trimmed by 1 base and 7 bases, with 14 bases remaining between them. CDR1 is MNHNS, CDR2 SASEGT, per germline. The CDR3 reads CASSEDGRVGQPQHF. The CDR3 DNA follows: TGTGCCAGCAGTGAAGATGGCAGGGTAGGACAGCCCCAGCATTTT.

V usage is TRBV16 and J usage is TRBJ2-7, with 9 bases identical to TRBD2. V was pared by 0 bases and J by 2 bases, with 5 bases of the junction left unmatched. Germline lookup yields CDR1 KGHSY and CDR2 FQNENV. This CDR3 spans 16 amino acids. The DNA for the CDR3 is TGTGCCAGCAGCCAATCCTCGGTAGCGGGGGCCTACGAGCAGTACTTC. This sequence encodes CASSQSSVAGAYEQYF.

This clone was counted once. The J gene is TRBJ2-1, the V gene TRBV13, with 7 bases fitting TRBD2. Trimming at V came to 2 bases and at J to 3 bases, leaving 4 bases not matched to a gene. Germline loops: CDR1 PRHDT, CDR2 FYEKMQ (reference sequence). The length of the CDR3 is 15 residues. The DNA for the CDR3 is TGTGCCAGCAGCTTATGGCGGGAGAACTACAATGAGCAGTTCTTC. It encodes CASSLWRENYNEQFF.

This chain's CDR3 is CASSMGRDNQPQHF. CDR3 nucleotide sequence: TGTGCCAGTAGTATGGGCAGGGACAATCAGCCCCAGCATTTT. The genes are TRBV19 and TRBJ1-5; TRBD1 might be the D (5 bases). Germline assignment: CDR1 LNHDA and CDR2 SQIVND (reference sequence). V was trimmed by 3 bases and J by 3 bases, leaving 9 bases between them. This CDR3 is built from 14 residues.

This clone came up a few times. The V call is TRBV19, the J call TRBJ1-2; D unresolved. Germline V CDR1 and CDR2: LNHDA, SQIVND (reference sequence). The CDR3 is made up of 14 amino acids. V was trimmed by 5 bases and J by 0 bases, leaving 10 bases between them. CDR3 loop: CASSSTGSNYGYTF. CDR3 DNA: TGTGCCAGTAGTTCAACGGGGTCTAACTATGGCTACACCTTC.

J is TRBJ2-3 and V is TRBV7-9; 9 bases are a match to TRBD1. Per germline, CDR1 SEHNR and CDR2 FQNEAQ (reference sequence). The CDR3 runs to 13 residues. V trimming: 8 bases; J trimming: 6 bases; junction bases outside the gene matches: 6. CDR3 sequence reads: CASQTGGDDTQYF. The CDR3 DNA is TGTGCCAGCCAAACAGGGGGCGATGATACGCAGTATTTT.

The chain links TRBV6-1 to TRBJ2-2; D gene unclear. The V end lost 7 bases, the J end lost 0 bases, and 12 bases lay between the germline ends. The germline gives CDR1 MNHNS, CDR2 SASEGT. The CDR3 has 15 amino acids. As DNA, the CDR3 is TGTGCCAGCAACAGAGCAAACTCGAACACCGGGGAGCTGTTTTTT. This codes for CASNRANSNTGELFF.